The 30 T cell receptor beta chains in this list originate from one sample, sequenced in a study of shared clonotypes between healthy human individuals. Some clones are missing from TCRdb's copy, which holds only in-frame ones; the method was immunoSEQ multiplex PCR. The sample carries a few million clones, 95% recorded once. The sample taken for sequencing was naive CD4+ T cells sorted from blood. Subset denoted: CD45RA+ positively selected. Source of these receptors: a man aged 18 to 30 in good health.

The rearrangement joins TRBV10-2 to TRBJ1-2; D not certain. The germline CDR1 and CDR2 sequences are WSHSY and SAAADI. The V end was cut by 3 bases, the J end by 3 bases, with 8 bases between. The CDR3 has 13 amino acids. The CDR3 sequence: CASSELADYGYTF. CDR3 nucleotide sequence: TGCGCCAGCAGTGAATTGGCAGACTATGGCTACACCTTC.

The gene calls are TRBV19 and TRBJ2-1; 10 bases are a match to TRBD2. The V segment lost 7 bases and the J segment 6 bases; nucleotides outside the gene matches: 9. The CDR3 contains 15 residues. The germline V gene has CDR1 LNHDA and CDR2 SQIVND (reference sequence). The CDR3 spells CASKRQAGGVNEQFF. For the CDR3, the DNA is TGTGCCAGTAAGCGCCAAGCGGGAGGGGTCAATGAGCAGTTCTTC.

CDR3 bases: TGTGCCAGCAGCCCTATGGGGACCCAAAACACCATATATTTT. Residues: CASSPMGTQNTIYF. The chain carries TRBV7-2 and TRBJ1-3; weak D call: TRBD1 (5 bases). Trimming took 5 bases from V and 6 from J, leaving 14 bases between them. The CDR3 has 14 amino acids. The V gene's germline CDR1 is SGHTA and CDR2 FQGNSA.

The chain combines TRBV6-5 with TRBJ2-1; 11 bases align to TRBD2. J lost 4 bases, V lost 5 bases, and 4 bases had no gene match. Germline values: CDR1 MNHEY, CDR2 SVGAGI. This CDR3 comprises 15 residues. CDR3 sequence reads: CASSLGTSGYNEQFF. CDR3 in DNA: TGTGCCAGCAGTCTCGGGACTAGCGGATACAATGAGCAGTTCTTC.

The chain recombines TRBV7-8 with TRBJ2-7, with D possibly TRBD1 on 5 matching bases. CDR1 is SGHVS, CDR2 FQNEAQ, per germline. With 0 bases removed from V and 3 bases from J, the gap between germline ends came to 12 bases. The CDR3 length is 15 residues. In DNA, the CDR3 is TGTGCCAGCAGCTTAGCGTCCGGCCAGGGCTACGAGCAGTACTTC. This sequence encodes CASSLASGQGYEQYF.

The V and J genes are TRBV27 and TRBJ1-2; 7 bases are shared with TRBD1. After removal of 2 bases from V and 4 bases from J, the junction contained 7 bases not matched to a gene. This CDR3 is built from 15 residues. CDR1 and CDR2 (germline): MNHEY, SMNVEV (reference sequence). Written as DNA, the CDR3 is TGTGCCAGCAGTTTACGACAGGGTGGAAGCTATGGCTACACCTTC. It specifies CASSLRQGGSYGYTF.

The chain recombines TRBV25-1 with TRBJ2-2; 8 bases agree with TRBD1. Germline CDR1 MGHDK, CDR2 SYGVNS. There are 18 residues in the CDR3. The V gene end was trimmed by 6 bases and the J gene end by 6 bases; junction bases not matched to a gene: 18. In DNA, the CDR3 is TGTGCCAGCAGCGGGGCGAAACAGGGGGAAGGGGCCGCCGGGGAGCTGTTTTTT. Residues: CASSGAKQGEGAAGELFF. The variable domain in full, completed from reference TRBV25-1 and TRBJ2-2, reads EADIYQTPRYLVIGTGKKITLECSQTMGHDKMYWYQQDPGMELHLIHYSYGVNSTEKGDLSSESTVSRIRTEHFPLTLESARPSHTSQYLCASSGAKQGEGAAGELFFGEGSRLTVL.

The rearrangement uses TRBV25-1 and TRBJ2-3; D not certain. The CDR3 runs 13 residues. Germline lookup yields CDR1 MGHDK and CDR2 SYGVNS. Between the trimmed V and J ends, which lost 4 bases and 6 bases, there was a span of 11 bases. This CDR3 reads CASSVYNPDTQYF. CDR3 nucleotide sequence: TGTGCCAGCAGTGTCTATAACCCGGATACGCAGTATTTT. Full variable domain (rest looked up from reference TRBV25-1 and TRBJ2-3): EADIYQTPRYLVIGTGKKITLECSQTMGHDKMYWYQQDPGMELHLIHYSYGVNSTEKGDLSSESTVSRIRTEHFPLTLESARPSHTSQYLCASSVYNPDTQYFGPGTRLTVL.

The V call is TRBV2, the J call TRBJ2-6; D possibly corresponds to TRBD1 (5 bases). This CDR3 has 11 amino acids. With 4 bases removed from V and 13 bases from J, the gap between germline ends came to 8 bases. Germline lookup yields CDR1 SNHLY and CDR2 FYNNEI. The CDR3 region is CASSVTEVLTF. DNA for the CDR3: TGTGCCAGCAGTGTGACAGAAGTCCTGACTTTC.

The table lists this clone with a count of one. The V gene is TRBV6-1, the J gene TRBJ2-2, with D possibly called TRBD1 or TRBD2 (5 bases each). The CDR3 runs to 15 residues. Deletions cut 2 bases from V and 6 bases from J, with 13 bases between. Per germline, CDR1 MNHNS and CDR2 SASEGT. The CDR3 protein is CASSEWGRGAGELFF. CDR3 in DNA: TGTGCCAGCAGTGAATGGGGGAGAGGGGCCGGGGAGCTGTTTTTT.

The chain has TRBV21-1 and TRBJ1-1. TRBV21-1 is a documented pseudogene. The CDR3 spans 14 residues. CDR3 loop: CASSLEGMNTEAFF. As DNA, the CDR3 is TGTGCCAGCAGCTTGGAGGGGATGAACACTGAAGCTTTCTTT.

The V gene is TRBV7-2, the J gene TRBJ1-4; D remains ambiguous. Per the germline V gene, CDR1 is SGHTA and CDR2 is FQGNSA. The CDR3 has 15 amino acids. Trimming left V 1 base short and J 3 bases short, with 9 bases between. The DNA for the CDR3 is TGTGCCAGCAGCTTAGGCCCGGGGTCTAATGAAAAACTGTTTTTT. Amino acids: CASSLGPGSNEKLFF.

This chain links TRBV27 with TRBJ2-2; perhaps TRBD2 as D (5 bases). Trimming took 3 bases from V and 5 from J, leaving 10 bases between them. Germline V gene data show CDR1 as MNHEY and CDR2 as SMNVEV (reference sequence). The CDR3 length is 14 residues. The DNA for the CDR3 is TGTGCCAGCAGTTTGCCCGGCGGGACCGGGGAGCTGTTTTTT. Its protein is CASSLPGGTGELFF.

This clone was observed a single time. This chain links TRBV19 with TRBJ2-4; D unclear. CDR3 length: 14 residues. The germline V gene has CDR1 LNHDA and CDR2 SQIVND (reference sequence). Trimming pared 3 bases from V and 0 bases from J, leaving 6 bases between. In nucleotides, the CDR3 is TGTGCCAGTAGTATGGAGATAGCCAAAAACATTCAGTACTTC. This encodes CASSMEIAKNIQYF.

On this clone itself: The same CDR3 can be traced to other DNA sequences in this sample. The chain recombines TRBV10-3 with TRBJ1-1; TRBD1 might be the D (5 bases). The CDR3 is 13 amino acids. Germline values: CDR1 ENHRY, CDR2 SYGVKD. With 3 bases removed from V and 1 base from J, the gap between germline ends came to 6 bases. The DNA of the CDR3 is TGTGCCATCAGTGAAGGACAGAACACTGAAGCTTTCTTT. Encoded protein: CAISEGQNTEAFF.

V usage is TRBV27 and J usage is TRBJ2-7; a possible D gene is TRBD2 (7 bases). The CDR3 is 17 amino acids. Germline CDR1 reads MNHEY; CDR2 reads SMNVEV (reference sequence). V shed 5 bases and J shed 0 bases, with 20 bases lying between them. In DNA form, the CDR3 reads TGTGCCAGCAGTACGGTGGCGGGGGCCCTAAGCTCCTACGAGCAGTACTTC. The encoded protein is CASSTVAGALSSYEQYF.

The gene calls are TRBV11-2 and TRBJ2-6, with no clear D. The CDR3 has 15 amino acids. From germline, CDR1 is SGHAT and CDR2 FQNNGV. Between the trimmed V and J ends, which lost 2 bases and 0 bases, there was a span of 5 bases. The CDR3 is CASSLQRSGANVLTF. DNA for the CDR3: TGTGCCAGCAGCTTACAACGCTCTGGGGCCAACGTCCTGACTTTC.

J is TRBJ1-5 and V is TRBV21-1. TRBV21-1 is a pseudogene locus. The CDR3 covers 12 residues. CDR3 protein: CASSRLGQPQHF. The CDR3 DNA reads TGTGCCAGCAGCCGTTTAGGTCAGCCCCAGCATTTT.

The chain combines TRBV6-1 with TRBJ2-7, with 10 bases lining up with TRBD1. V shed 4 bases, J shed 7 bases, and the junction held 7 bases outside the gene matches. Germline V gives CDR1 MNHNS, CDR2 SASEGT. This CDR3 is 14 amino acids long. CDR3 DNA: TGTGCCAGCAGTGCGACAGGGGGCTTGGGGGAGCAGTACTTC. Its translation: CASSATGGLGEQYF.

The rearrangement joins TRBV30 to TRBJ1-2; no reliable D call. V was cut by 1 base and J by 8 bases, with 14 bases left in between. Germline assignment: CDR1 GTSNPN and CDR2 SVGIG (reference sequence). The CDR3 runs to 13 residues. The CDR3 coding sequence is TGTGCCTGGAGTGATGAGAGGCTGGGGGGCTACACCTTC. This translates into CAWSDERLGGYTF.

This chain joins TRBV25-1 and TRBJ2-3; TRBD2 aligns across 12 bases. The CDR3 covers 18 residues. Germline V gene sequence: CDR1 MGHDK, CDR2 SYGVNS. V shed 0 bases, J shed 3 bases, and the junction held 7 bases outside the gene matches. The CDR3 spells CASSEYGPLAGGTDTQYF. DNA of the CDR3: TGTGCCAGCAGTGAATATGGGCCACTAGCGGGAGGTACAGATACGCAGTATTTT.

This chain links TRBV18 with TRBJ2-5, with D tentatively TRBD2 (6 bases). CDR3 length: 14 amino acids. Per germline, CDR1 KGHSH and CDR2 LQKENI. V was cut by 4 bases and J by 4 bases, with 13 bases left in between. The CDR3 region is CASSQGAGSETQYF. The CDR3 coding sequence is TGTGCCAGCTCACAGGGTGCGGGATCAGAGACCCAGTACTTC. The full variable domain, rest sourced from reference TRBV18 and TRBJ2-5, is NAGVMQNPRHLVRRRGQEARLRCSPMKGHSHVYWYRQLPEEGLKFMVYLQKENIIDESGMPKERFSAEFPKEGPSILRIQQVVRGDSAAYFCASSQGAGSETQYFGPGTRLLVL.

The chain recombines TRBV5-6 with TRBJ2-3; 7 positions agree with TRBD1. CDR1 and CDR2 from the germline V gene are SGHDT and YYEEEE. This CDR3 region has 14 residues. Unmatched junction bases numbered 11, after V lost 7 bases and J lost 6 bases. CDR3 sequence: CASYPTGTSDTQYF. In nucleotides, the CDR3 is TGTGCCAGCTATCCGACAGGGACCTCTGATACGCAGTATTTT.

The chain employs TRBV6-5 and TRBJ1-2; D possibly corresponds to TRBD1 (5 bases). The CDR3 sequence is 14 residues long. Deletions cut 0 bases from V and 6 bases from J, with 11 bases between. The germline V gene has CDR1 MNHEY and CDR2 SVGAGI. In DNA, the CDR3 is TGTGCCAGCAGTTACTCGGGAGGGGTCGATGGCTACACCTTC. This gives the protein CASSYSGGVDGYTF.

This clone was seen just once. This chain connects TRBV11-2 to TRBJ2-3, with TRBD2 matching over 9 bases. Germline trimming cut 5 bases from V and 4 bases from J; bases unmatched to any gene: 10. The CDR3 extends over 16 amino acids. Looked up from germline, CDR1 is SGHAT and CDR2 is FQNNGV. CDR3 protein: CASSPIGASGADTQYF. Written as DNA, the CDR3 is TGTGCCAGCAGCCCCATTGGGGCTAGCGGGGCAGATACGCAGTATTTT.

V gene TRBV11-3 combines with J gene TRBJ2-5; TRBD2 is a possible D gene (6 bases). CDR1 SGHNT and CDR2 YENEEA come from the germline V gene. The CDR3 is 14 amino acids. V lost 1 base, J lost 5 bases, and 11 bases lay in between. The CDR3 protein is CASSLGASVETQYF. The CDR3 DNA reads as TGTGCCAGCAGCTTAGGTGCTAGCGTGGAGACCCAGTACTTC.

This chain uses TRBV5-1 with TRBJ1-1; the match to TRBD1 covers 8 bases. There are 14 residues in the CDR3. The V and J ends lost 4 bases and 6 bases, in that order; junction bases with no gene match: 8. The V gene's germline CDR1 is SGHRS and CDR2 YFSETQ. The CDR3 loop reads CASSTDRAKAEAFF. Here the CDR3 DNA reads TGCGCCAGCAGCACGGACAGGGCTAAGGCTGAAGCTTTCTTT.

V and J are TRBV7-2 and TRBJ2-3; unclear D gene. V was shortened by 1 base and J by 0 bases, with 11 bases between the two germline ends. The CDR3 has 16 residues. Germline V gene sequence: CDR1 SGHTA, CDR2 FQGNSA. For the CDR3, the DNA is TGTGCCAGCAGCTTAGGGGTGGATGCTAGCACAGATACGCAGTATTTT. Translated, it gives CASSLGVDASTDTQYF.

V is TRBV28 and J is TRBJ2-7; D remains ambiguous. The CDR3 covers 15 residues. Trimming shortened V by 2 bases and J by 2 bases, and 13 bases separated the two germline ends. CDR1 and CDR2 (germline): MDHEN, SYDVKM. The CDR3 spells CASSLTQALTYEQYF. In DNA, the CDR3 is TGTGCCAGCAGTTTAACCCAGGCCTTGACCTACGAGCAGTACTTC.

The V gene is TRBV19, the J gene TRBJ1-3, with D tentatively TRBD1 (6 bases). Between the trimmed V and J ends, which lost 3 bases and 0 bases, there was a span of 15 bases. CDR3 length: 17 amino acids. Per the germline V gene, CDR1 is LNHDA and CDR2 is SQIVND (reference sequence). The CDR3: CASSIGGGSSSGNTIYF. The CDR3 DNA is TGTGCCAGTAGTATTGGGGGGGGCTCTTCCTCTGGAAACACCATATATTTT.